A selection of T cell receptor beta chains follows, all from one sample in a study of cytotoxic CD8 clonotypes in ibrutinib-treated CLL. Assay used: immunoSEQ multiplex PCR; TCRdb lists only in-frame clones, some missing. Found here are 200,000 or so clones, 79% of them singletons; the top ten hold roughly 10%. Sample: PBMCs, taken after 12 months of ibrutinib treatment. The receptor set was obtained from a human donor with chronic lymphocytic leukemia. CDR3s leave out the opening cysteine and the closing phenylalanine or tryptophan. The D gene is left open where the match is weak.

j_gene	v_gene	d_gene	CDR3aa
TRBJ2-7	TRBV18	.	ASSPLDKAGYEQY
TRBJ1-5	TRBV19	.	ASSGRVNQPQH
TRBJ1-4	TRBV6-1	.	ASLDLKLF
TRBJ2-7	TRBV9	.	ASSVGLELEQY
TRBJ2-7	TRBV23-1	.	ATFPKEY
TRBJ2-7	TRBV5-4	.	ASSLGGAAYEQY
TRBJ2-5	TRBV2	.	ASSSGQRGVETQY
TRBJ2-2	TRBV18	TRBD2	ASSPPGTSQGELF
TRBJ1-2	TRBV4-1	TRBD1	ASSQASGTGNNYGYT
TRBJ1-3	TRBV7-7	TRBD1	ASSLGGQPGNTIY
TRBJ1-3	TRBV5-1	.	ASSLAGPTGNTIY
TRBJ2-5	TRBV5-1	.	ASSLASGTQETQY
TRBJ2-7	TRBV23-1	.	ANHRLVSPHKAPYEQY
TRBJ2-2	TRBV6-5	.	ASSRGPGTGELF
TRBJ1-1	TRBV5-1	.	ASTSEGSAF
TRBJ2-1	TRBV9	TRBD2	ASSAGTSGRAGNNEQF
TRBJ1-5	TRBV7-9	.	ASSLDSIDWTPQH
TRBJ2-3	TRBV6-6	.	ASSYLAGVTDTQY
TRBJ2-7	TRBV6-6	TRBD1	ASSLGQINYEQY
TRBJ2-5	TRBV2	TRBD2	ASSAERGGTETQY
TRBJ2-5	TRBV6-5	.	ASGNRAREQY
TRBJ1-5	TRBV28	.	ASSLSTQPQH
TRBJ1-1	TRBV11-1	.	ASKGGGRTAF
TRBJ1-5	TRBV6-1	TRBD1	ASSDRGNQPQH
TRBJ2-1	TRBV5-1	.	ASSLTDSSYNEQF
TRBJ2-7	TRBV7-6	.	ASISAEGREQY
TRBJ1-2	TRBV29-1	.	SVEGNRGYT
TRBJ1-5	TRBV18	TRBD1	ASSLGSGTGFNQPQH
TRBJ2-7	TRBV19	.	ASKVGIGSYEQY
TRBJ2-3	TRBV7-3	.	ASSAEVARGGTDTQY
TRBJ2-3	TRBV4-2	TRBD2	ASSPSVAGGGDTQY